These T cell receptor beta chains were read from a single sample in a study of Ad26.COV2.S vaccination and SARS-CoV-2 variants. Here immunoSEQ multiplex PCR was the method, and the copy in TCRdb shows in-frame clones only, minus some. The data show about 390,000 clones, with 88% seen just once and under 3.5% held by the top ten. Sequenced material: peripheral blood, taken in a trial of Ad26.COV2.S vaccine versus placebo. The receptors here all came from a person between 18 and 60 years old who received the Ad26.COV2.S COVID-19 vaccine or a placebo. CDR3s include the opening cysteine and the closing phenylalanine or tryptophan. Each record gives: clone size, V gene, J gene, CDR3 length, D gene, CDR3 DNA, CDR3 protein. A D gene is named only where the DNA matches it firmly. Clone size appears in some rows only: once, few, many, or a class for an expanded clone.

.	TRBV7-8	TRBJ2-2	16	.	TGTGCCAGCAGCTTAGTTAGGTCAATGAACACTGGGGAGCTGTTTTTT	CASSLVRSMNTGELFF
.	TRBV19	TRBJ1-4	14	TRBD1	TGTGCCAGTAGGCAGACAGGGCCGAATGAAAAACTGTTTTTT	CASRQTGPNEKLFF
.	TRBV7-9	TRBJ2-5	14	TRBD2	TGTGCCAGCAGTCCGGGACTAACTTCAGAGACCCAGTACTTC	CASSPGLTSETQYF
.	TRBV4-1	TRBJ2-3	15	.	TGCGCCAGCAGCCAAGAGGCGGTCCCCACAGATACGCAGTATTTT	CASSQEAVPTDTQYF
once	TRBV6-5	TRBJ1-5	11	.	TGTGCCAGCGGTTACAATCAGCCCCAGCATTTT	CASGYNQPQHF
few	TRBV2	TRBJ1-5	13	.	TGTGCCAGCAGTGAAGAAACGGGACAGCCCCAGCATTTT	CASSEETGQPQHF
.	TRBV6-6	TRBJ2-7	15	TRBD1	TGTGCCAGCACTATCGACAGGGGGCCTTACTACGAGCAGTACTTC	CASTIDRGPYYEQYF
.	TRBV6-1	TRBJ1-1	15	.	TGTGCCAGCAGTGAAGCTAGGAGCCTCCTCAACCGGGCTTTCTTT	CASSEARSLLNRAFF
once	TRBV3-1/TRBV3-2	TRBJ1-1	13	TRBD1	TGTGCCAGCAGCACGACAGGGGGCTCTGAAGCTTTCTTT	CASSTTGGSEAFF
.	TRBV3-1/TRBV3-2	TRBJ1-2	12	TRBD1	TGTGCCAGCAACCGACAGGGGAACGGCTACACCTTC	CASNRQGNGYTF
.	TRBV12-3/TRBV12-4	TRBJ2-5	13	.	TGTGCCAGCAGACGAACAGGGAGAGAGACCCAGTACTTC	CASRRTGRETQYF
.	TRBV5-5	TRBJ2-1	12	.	TGTGCCAGCAGCACCCTAGCAGGTGAGCAGTTCTTC	CASSTLAGEQFF
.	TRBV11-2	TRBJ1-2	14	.	TGTGCCAGCAGCTTACGGGGCATCTCGGGTGGCTACACCTTC	CASSLRGISGGYTF
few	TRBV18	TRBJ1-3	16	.	TGTGCCAGCTCCCGCTCAGGAGGGGCACATGGAAACACCATATATTTT	CASSRSGGAHGNTIYF
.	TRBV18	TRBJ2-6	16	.	TGTGCCAGCTCACCGGGAGGCTACTCTGGGGCCAACGTCCTGACTTTC	CASSPGGYSGANVLTF
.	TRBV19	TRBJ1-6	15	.	TGTGCCAGTTCTTTGGGAACACTTTATAATTCACCCCTCCACTTT	CASSLGTLYNSPLHF
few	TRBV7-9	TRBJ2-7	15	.	TGTGCCAGCAGCTTAGAGTCGGGGAATCCCTACGAGCAGTACTTC	CASSLESGNPYEQYF
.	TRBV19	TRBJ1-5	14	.	TGTGCCAGTAGTAGCCGGGACAGCAATCAGCCCCAGCATTTT	CASSSRDSNQPQHF
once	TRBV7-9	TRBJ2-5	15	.	TGTGCCAGCAGCTCCCCCCTCGGCGATCAAGAGACCCAGTACTTC	CASSSPLGDQETQYF
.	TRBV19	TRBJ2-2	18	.	TGTGCCAGTACCAAGGGAGCCCCGGACAACTCCTTTCTCGGGGAGCTGTTTTTT	CASTKGAPDNSFLGELFF
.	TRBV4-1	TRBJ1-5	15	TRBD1	TGCGCCAGCAGCCAAGCAGGGGGCGCGGTCCAGCCCCAGCATTTT	CASSQAGGAVQPQHF
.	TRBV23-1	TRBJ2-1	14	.	TGCGCCAGCAGCCAGGGGCCCTCCTACAATGAGCAGTTCTTC	CASSQGPSYNEQFF
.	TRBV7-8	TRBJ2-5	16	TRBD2	TGTGCCAGCAGCTTAAGGTCGGGGGGGGCTGAGGAGACCCAGTACTTC	CASSLRSGGAEETQYF
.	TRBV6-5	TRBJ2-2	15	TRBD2	TGTGCCACCTCCTTCCTCAGCGGGGGGGACGGGGAGCTGTTTTTT	CATSFLSGGDGELFF
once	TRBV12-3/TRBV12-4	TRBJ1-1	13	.	TGTGCCAGCAGTTCGGGGACATGGGCTGAAGCTTTCTTT	CASSSGTWAEAFF
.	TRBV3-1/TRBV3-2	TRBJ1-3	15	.	TGTGCCAGCAGCCAGCCGCGTTACTCTGGAAACACCATATATTTT	CASSQPRYSGNTIYF
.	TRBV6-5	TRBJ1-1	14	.	TGTGCCAGCAGTAGGGTGGGAATGAACACTGAAGCTTTCTTT	CASSRVGMNTEAFF
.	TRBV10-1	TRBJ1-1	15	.	TGCGCCAGCAGTGAGTCGACGGGGATGAACACTGAAGCTTTCTTT	CASSESTGMNTEAFF
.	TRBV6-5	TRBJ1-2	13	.	TGTGCCAGCAGTTACGATTCTAACTATGGCTACACCTTC	CASSYDSNYGYTF